The entry that follows covers one T cell receptor (beta chain) sequence. CDR3 length: 14 residues. The V and J ends lost 0 bases and 7 bases respectively, with 10 bases between them. Germline values: CDR1 SEHNR, CDR2 FQNEAQ (reference sequence). Clones were sequenced by immunoSEQ multiplex PCR, and TCRdb holds only the in-frame ones, with some missing. The data contain 150,000 to 200,000 clones, about 80% of them singletons. The data were taken from a study of blood T cell repertoires in COVID-19. The sequencing sample was made of PBMCs or T cells enriched from blood (not recorded which). The clonotype was recovered from a woman aged 55-69 years who had recovered from COVID-19. This chain joins TRBV7-9 and TRBJ1-5; D uncertain. The CDR3, as DNA: TGTGCCAGCAGCTTAGCCCGGGGAGGACAGCCCCAGCATTTT. It translates to CASSLARGGQPQHF.